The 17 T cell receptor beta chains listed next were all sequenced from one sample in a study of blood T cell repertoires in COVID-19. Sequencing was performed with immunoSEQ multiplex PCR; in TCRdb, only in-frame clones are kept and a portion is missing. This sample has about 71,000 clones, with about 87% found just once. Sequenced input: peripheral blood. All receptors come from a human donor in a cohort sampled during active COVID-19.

As DNA, the CDR3 is TGTGCCAGCAGTTACGCCTTCGGCAGGGGGCCAGATACGCAGTATTTT. Encoded protein: CASSYAFGRGPDTQYF. The chain combines TRBV6-2 or TRBV6-3 with TRBJ2-3; TRBD1 aligns across 8 bases. V shed 2 bases, J shed 4 bases, and the junction held 8 bases outside the gene matches. Per germline, CDR1 MNHEY and CDR2 SVGEGT. The CDR3 has 16 residues.

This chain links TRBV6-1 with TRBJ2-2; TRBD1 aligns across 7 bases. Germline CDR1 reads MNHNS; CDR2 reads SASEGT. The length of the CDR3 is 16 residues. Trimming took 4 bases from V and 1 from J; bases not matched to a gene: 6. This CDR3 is CASSVTGTVNTGELFF. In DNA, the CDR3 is TGTGCCAGCAGTGTAACCGGGACAGTGAACACCGGGGAGCTGTTTTTT.

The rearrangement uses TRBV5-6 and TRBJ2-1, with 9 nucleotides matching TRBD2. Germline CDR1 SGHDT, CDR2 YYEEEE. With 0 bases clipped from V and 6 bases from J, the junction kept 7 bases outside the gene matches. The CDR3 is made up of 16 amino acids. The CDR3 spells CASSLDAGGPGNEQFF. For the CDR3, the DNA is TGTGCCAGCAGCTTGGATGCGGGGGGGCCAGGCAATGAGCAGTTCTTC.

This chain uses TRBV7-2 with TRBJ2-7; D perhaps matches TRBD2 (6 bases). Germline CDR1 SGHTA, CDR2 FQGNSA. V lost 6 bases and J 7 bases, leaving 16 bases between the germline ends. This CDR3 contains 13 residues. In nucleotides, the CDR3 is TGTGCCAGCAGACTGGAGGGTCTCTGGGAGCAGTACTTC. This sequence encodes CASRLEGLWEQYF.

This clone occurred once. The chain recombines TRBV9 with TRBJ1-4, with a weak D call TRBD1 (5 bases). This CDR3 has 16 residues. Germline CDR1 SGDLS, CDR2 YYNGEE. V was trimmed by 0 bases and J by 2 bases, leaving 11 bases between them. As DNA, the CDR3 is TGTGCCAGCAGCGTAGATGCAGGGCTGACTAATGAAAAACTGTTTTTT. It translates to CASSVDAGLTNEKLFF.

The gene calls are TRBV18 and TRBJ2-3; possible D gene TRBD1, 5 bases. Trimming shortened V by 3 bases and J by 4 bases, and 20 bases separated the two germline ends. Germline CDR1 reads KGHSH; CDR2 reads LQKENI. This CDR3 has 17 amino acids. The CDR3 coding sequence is TGTGCCAGCTCACCCAAGGGGCAGTGCGGCCATGCAGATACGCAGTATTTT. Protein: CASSPKGQCGHADTQYF.

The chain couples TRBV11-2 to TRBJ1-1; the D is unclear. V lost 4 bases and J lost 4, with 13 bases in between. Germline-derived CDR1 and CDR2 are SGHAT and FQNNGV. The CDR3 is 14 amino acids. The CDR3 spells CASSSPGVGTEAFF. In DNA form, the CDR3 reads TGTGCCAGCAGCTCCCCCGGGGTCGGCACTGAAGCTTTCTTT.

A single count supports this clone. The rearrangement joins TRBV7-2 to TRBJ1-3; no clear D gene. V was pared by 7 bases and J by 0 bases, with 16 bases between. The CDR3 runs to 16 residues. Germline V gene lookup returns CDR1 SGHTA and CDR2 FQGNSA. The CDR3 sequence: CASTKGGYDSGNTIYF. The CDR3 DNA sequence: TGTGCCAGCACAAAGGGCGGGTACGACTCTGGAAACACCATATATTTT.

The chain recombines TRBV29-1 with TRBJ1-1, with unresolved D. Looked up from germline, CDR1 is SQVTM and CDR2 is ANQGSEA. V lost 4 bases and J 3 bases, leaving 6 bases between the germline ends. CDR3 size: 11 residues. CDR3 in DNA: TGCAGCGTTGGCCGGGACACTGAAGCTTTCTTT. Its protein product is CSVGRDTEAFF. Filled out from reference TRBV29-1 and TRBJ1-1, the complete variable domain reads SAVISQKPSRDICQRGTSLTIQCQVDSQVTMMFWYRQQPGQSLTLIATANQGSEATYESGFVIDKFPISRPNLTFSTLTVSNMSPEDSSIYLCSVGRDTEAFFGQGTRLTVV.

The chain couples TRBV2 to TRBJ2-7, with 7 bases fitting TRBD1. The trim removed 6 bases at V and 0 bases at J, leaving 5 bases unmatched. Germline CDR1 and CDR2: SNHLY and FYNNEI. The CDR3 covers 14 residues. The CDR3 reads CASSPGTASYEQYF. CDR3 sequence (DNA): TGTGCCAGCAGCCCCGGGACAGCCTCCTACGAGCAGTACTTC.

For the CDR3, the DNA is TGTGCCAGCAGCCATCAGGGCCAGGGGGCTACTGAAGCTTTCTTT. It yields the protein CASSHQGQGATEAFF. This rearrangement joins TRBV3-1 (or the pseudogene TRBV3-2) to TRBJ1-1; 8 nucleotides agree with TRBD1. Germline CDR1 is LGHDT and CDR2 is YNNKEL (reference sequence). V gave up 3 bases and J gave up 5 bases; unmatched junction bases: 8. The CDR3 is made up of 15 amino acids.

In DNA, the CDR3 is TGCAGCGTTACTAGGACCAATGAGCAGTTCTTC. It yields the protein CSVTRTNEQFF. The chain combines TRBV29-1 with TRBJ2-1, with a weak D call TRBD2 (5 bases). V was pared by 5 bases and J by 6 bases, with 8 bases between. Germline lookup yields CDR1 SQVTM and CDR2 ANQGSEA. CDR3 length equals 11 residues.

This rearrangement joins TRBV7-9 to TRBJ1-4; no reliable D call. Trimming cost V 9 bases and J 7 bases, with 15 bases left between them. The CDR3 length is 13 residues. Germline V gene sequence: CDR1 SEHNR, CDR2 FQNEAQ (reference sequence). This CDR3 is CASTGPPGEKLFF. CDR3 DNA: TGTGCCAGTACGGGTCCCCCGGGTGAAAAACTGTTTTTT.

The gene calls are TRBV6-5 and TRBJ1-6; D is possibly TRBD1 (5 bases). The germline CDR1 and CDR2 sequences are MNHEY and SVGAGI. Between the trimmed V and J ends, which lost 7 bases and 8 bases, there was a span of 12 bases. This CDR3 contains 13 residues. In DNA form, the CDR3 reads TGTGCCAGCATCGACAGAAATTATTCACCCCTCCACTTT. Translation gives CASIDRNYSPLHF.

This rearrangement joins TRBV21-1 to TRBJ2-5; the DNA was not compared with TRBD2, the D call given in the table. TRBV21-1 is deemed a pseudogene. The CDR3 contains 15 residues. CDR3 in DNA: TGTGCCAGCAGCAAAGCAGGGCTGCGGGAGGAGACCCAGTACTTC. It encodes CASSKAGLREETQYF.

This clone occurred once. CDR3 nucleotide sequence: TGTGCCTGGAGTCCCTACGGGGTAGGGAGGGCCTACGAGCAGTACTTC. Translated, it gives CAWSPYGVGRAYEQYF. The chain carries TRBV30 and TRBJ2-7; 7 positions match TRBD2. Unmatched junction bases numbered 12, after V lost 2 bases and J lost 2 bases. Germline V CDR1 and CDR2: GTSNPN, SVGIG (reference sequence). This CDR3 is 16 amino acids long.

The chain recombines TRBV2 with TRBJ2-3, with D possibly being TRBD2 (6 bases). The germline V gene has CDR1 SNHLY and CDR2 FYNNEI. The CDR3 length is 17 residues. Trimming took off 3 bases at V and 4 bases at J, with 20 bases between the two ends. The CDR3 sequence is CASSDYRLVSLSDTQYF. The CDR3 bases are TGTGCCAGCAGTGACTATCGACTAGTATCTCTGTCAGATACGCAGTATTTT.